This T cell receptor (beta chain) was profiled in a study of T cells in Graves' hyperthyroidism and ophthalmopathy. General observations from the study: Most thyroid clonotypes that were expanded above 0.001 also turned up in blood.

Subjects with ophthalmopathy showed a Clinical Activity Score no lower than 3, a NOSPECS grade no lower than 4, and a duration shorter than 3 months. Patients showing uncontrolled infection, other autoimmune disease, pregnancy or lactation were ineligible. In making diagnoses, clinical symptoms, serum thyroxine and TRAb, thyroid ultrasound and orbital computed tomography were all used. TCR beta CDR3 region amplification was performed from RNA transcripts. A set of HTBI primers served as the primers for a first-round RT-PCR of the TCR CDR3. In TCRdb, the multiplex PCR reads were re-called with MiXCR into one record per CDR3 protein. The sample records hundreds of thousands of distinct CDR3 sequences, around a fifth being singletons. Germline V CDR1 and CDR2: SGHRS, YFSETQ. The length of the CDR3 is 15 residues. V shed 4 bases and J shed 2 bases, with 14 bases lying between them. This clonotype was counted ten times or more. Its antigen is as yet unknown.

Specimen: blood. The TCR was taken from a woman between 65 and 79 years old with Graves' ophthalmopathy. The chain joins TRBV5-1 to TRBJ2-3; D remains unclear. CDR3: CASSTLSSPTDTQYF. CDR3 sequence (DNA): TGCGCCAGCAGCACCCTTTCTTCTCCCACAGATACGCAGTATTTT.